Below, one T cell receptor (beta chain) is given with its context. What it binds is not known. This CDR3 has 17 amino acids. Germline V CDR1 and CDR2: SGHTS, YDEGEE. Losses at the gene ends were 0 bases for V and 4 bases for J; bases not matched to a gene: 10. The record originates from a study of cytomegalovirus exposure and HLA in healthy donors. Across the study: There were roughly 110 million unique TCR beta sequences, drawn from about 200 million T cells, in an earlier analysis.

Study-wide results and caveats: Most of the TCR beta V segments (in an earlier analysis) were productive either about 87% or about 30% of the time. In a later analysis, compared with equally common non-associated chains, HLA-associated beta chains were more expanded. Upon later analysis, TCR association rates were observed to vary by HLA locus, being highest for DRB1 and lowest for HLA-C.

The PCR employed 60 Vbeta primers together with 13 Jbeta primers. Measured with immunoSEQ multiplex PCR; TCRdb has only the in-frame clones, and not every one. The sample lists some 150,000 clones, 77% seen once, with 1.6% in the top ten. The TCR comes from a woman aged 30 to 39 in good health and CMV-seronegative. Source material: PBMCs. The genes are TRBV5-8 and TRBJ2-1; 7 bases align to TRBD1. The CDR3 DNA sequence: TGTGCCAGCAGCTTGGGAACCGGGACAGCAGTATACAATGAGCAGTTCTTC. Its translation is CASSLGTGTAVYNEQFF.